This T cell receptor (beta chain) was identified in a study of long-term antiretroviral therapy in people with HIV. As for this clone: Its antigen remains unidentified.

Specimens retained about 0.95-11 million cryopreserved PBMC preceding DNA extraction. Study results and limitations: Against controls, HIV repertoires showed narrower ranges of CDR3 length. ART was followed by higher diversity that remained below transplant donor controls.

It was version v3.0 of the immunoSEQ assay that was run at survey level. Sequencing aimed at roughly 40,000-55,000 T-cell genomes per sample. Libraries were prepared by immunoSEQ multiplex PCR; TCRdb keeps only in-frame clonotypes and omits some of them. There are tens of thousands of clones in the sample; more than 90% occur only once, and around 8% lies in the top ten. The germline gives CDR1 MNHNS, CDR2 SASEGT. The CDR3 has 15 amino acids. With V trimmed by 6 bases and J by 15 bases, 15 bases remained unmatched. The sequence was collected from a man aged 25 to 40 with HIV. The sample consisted of unsorted PBMCs, taken more than 6 years after starting antiretroviral therapy. This chain uses TRBV6-1 with TRBJ2-1; 12 positions match TRBD2. The CDR3 bases are TGTGCCAGCAGCCGGACGACTAGCGGGAGCTCGAGGCCGTTCTTC. This encodes CASSRTTSGSSRPFF.